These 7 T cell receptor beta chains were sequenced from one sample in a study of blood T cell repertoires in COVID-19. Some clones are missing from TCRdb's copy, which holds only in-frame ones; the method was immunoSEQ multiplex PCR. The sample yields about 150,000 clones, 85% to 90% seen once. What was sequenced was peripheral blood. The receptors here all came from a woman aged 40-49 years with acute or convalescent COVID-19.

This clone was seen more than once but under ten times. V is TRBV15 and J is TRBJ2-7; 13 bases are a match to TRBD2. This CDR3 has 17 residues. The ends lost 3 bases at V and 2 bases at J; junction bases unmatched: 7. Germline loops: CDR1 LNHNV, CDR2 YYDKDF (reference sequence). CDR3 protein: CATSSRRGLAGTYEQYF. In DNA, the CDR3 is TGTGCCACCAGCAGCCGCCGGGGACTAGCGGGGACCTACGAGCAGTACTTC. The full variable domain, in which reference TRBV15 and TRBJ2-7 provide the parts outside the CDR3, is DAMVIQNPRYQVTQFGKPVTLSCSQTLNHNVMYWYQQKSSQAPKLLFHYYDKDFNNEADTPDNFQSRRPNTSFCFLDIRSPGLGDTAMYLCATSSRRGLAGTYEQYFGPGTRLTVT.

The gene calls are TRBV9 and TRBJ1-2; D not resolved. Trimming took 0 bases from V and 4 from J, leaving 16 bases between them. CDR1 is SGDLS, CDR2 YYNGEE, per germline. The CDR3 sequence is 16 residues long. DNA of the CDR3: TGTGCCAGCAGCGTAGGATCCAGCCAGGCCGTCTATGGCTACACCTTC. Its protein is CASSVGSSQAVYGYTF.

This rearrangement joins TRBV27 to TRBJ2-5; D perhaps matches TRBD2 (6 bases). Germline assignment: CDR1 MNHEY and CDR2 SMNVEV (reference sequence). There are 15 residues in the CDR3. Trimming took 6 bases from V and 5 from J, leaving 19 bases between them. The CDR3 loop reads CASSPLRRGGETQYF. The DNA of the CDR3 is TGTGCCAGCAGCCCTCTTCGGAGGGGTGGGGAGACCCAGTACTTC.

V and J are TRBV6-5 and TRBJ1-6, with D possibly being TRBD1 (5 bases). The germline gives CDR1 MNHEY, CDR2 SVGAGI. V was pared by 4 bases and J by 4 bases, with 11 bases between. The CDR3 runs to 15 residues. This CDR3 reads CASSFGGGYNSPLHF. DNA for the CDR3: TGTGCCAGCAGTTTCGGGGGAGGTTATAATTCACCCCTCCACTTT.

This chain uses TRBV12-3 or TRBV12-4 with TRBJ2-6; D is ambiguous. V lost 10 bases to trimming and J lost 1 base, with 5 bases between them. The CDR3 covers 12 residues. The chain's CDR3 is CATKSGANVLTF. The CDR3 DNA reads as TGTGCCACAAAATCTGGGGCCAACGTCCTGACTTTC.

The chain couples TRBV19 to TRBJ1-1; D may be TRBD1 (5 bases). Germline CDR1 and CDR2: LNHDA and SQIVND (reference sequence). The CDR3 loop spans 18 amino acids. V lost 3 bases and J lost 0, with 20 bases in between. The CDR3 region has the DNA TGTGCCAGTAGTATTAGGGGAATAAGCCTCAACATGAACACTGAAGCTTTCTTT. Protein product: CASSIRGISLNMNTEAFF.

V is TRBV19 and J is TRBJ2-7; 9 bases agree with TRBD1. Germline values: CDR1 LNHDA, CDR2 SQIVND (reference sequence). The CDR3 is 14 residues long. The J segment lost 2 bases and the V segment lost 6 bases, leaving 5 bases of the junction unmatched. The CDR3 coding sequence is TGTGCCAGTAGCCGGGACAGGGTTGCCTACGAGCAGTACTTC. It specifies CASSRDRVAYEQYF.